A single sample gave rise to the 18 T cell receptor beta chains below, sequenced in a study of a mutant IDH1 vaccine in newly diagnosed glioma. TCRdb's copy holds only in-frame clones and misses some; the assay was immunoSEQ multiplex PCR. In the table there are fewer than 70,000 clones, roughly four fifths of which are singletons. Documented time point: week 47, end of study. Vaccination used 300 ug of mutant IDH1 20-mer peptide per dose, with topical imiquimod. Antigens of these TCRs are unknown. The source was PBMCs, collected from a glioma patient whose treatment included an IDH1 peptide vaccine. The receptors were sampled from a man in his thirties or forties with glioma.

The chain links TRBV5-5 to TRBJ1-2, with no clear D. This CDR3 spans 13 amino acids. V gave up 0 bases and J gave up 2 bases, with 5 bases separating them. Germline CDR1 SGHKS, CDR2 YYEKEE (reference sequence). CDR3 protein: CASSLASNYGYTF. CDR3 DNA sequence: TGTGCCAGCAGCTTGGCGTCAAACTATGGCTACACCTTC.

This clone was detected a few times. The chain couples TRBV2 to TRBJ1-1; 7 bases are a match to TRBD1. The V gene's germline CDR1 is SNHLY and CDR2 FYNNEI. V lost 4 bases and J lost 6; bases outside the gene matches: 5. The CDR3 has 13 residues. CDR3 in amino acids: CASSGQGVAEAFF. CDR3 in DNA: TGTGCCAGCAGTGGACAGGGAGTAGCTGAAGCTTTCTTT.

The rearrangement uses TRBV4-2 and TRBJ2-3; 8 bases match TRBD2. Germline-derived CDR1 and CDR2 are LGHNA and YNFKEQ. V lost 1 base and J lost 4; bases outside the gene matches: 10. The CDR3 runs 17 residues. CDR3 DNA: TGTGCCAGCAGCCAAGTAGGGCGTTTAGCGGGGTCAGATACGCAGTATTTT. Amino acids: CASSQVGRLAGSDTQYF.

This clone was detected once. This chain joins TRBV10-3 and TRBJ2-5; the match to TRBD2 covers 7 bases. Germline CDR1 ENHRY, CDR2 SYGVKD. V lost 6 bases, J lost 2 bases, and 3 bases stayed unmatched. This CDR3 is built from 13 residues. The CDR3 region has the DNA TGTGCCATCAGCAACGGGGGGCAAGAGACCCAGTACTTC. It encodes CAISNGGQETQYF.

This clone was counted a single time. This chain links TRBV10-3 with TRBJ1-2; D gene uncertain. Trimming stripped 0 bases from V and 5 bases from J, with 10 bases between. CDR1 and CDR2 (germline): ENHRY, SYGVKD. The CDR3 extends over 14 amino acids. As DNA, the CDR3 is TGTGCCATCAGTGAGTCAGGGCCCGTGTATGGCTACACCTTC. Translation: CAISESGPVYGYTF.

The rearrangement uses TRBV11-2 and TRBJ2-5; 7 bases are a match to TRBD2. The CDR3 loop spans 17 amino acids. With V trimmed by 0 bases and J by 1 base, 8 bases remained unmatched. Germline-derived CDR1 and CDR2 are SGHAT and FQNNGV. CDR3 bases: TGTGCCAGCAGCTTAGATCTCGGCGGGGGAACCCAAGAGACCCAGTACTTC. Amino acids: CASSLDLGGGTQETQYF.

The CDR3 DNA is TGTGCCAGCAGTTTATTGGGAGATAATTCACCCCTCCACTTT. Protein: CASSLLGDNSPLHF. The chain is built from TRBV27 and TRBJ1-6, with unresolved D. The CDR3 totals 14 residues. V lost 1 base and J 5 bases, leaving 6 bases between the germline ends. CDR1 and CDR2 from the germline V gene are MNHEY and SMNVEV (reference sequence).

The chain uses TRBV5-1 and TRBJ2-3, with 9 bases aligning to TRBD1. CDR3 size: 17 residues. The V segment lost 0 bases and the J segment 3 bases; nucleotides outside the gene matches: 8. Germline-derived CDR1 and CDR2 are SGHRS and YFSETQ. The CDR3 DNA follows: TGCGCCAGCAGCTTGGGCCTAGCGACAGGGGGGACAGATACGCAGTATTTT. Protein product: CASSLGLATGGTDTQYF. The whole variable domain, remainder taken from reference TRBV5-1 and TRBJ2-3, is KAGVTQTPRYLIKTRGQQVTLSCSPISGHRSVSWYQQTPGQGLQFLFEYFSETQRNKGNFPGRFSGRQFSNSRSEMNVSTLELGDSALYLCASSLGLATGGTDTQYFGPGTRLTVL.

The rearrangement uses TRBV21-1 and TRBJ2-7. TRBV21-1 is a listed pseudogene. This CDR3 has 13 residues. CDR3 bases: TGTGCCAGCAGCAGTGGGGAATCCTACGAGCAGTACTTC. Translating it yields CASSSGESYEQYF.

The chain links TRBV10-1 to TRBJ2-3; D gene ambiguous. The germline V gene encodes CDR1 WNHNN and CDR2 SYGVQD (reference sequence). Trimming shortened V by 1 base and J by 0 bases, and 32 bases separated the two germline ends. The CDR3 consists of 23 residues. In DNA, the CDR3 is TGCGCCAGCAGTGAGTTTAGATACCCGACGTGGGCAGCTTACGAAACTAGCACAGATACGCAGTATTTT. It specifies CASSEFRYPTWAAYETSTDTQYF.

The count of this clone is one. V gene TRBV7-9 combines with J gene TRBJ1-2; D is unresolved. From germline, CDR1 is SEHNR and CDR2 FQNEAQ (reference sequence). The CDR3 has 12 residues. The ends were cut back, 5 bases at V and 8 bases at J, with 12 bases in the middle. CDR3 region: CASSKEGRGYTF. The CDR3 coding sequence is TGTGCCAGCAGCAAGGAGGGCCGAGGCTACACCTTC.

This clone was counted a few times. V gene TRBV5-1 combines with J gene TRBJ2-3, with TRBD1 matching 8 bases. The CDR3 totals 15 residues. Losses at the gene ends were 6 bases for V and 4 bases for J; bases not matched to a gene: 10. Per the germline V gene, CDR1 is SGHRS and CDR2 is YFSETQ. The DNA of the CDR3 is TGCGCCAGCACCTTCCGGACAGGGAGTTCAGATACGCAGTATTTT. Its translation is CASTFRTGSSDTQYF.

The J gene is TRBJ2-5, the V gene TRBV18; no clear D. The CDR3 length is 12 residues. Germline lookup yields CDR1 KGHSH and CDR2 LQKENI. With 6 bases removed from V and 1 base from J, the gap between germline ends came to 6 bases. CDR3 loop: CASSPLQETQYF. The CDR3 DNA sequence: TGTGCCAGCTCCCCTCTCCAAGAGACCCAGTACTTC.

The CDR3 DNA sequence: TGTGCCAGCAGTTTGTCCAGGCCTTATAGCAATCAGCCCCAGCATTTT. This sequence encodes CASSLSRPYSNQPQHF. The chain has TRBV27 and TRBJ1-5, with unresolved D. The CDR3 covers 16 residues. V was shortened by 3 bases and J by 0 bases, with 12 bases between the two germline ends. Germline V gene data show CDR1 as MNHEY and CDR2 as SMNVEV (reference sequence).

The CDR3 region has the DNA TGTGCCAGCAGTAAATCCGGGACAGGGGGCTTTGAAGCTTTCTTT. Amino acids: CASSKSGTGGFEAFF. The chain joins TRBV25-1 to TRBJ1-1; TRBD1 matches 12 bases. This CDR3 has 15 amino acids. Germline V lookup: CDR1 MGHDK, CDR2 SYGVNS. V dropped 5 bases and J dropped 7; count of bases not matched to a gene: 8.

The rearrangement links TRBV19 to TRBJ1-1, with D perhaps TRBD1 (6 bases). V gave up 6 bases and J gave up 3 bases, with 14 bases separating them. CDR3 length equals 14 residues. The germline V gene encodes CDR1 LNHDA and CDR2 SQIVND (reference sequence). The DNA for the CDR3 is TGTGCCAGTAGGGGTGACAGGTTCTACACTGAAGCTTTCTTT. Protein product: CASRGDRFYTEAFF.

The rearrangement links TRBV15 to TRBJ1-3; 7 positions match TRBD1. Germline-derived CDR1 and CDR2 are LNHNV and YYDKDF (reference sequence). This CDR3 spans 15 amino acids. Trimming cost V 0 bases and J 6 bases; bases outside gene matches: 5. In nucleotides, the CDR3 is TGTGCCACCAGCAGAGATCTAGACAGGGTAAACACCATATATTTT. Its protein product is CATSRDLDRVNTIYF.

V gene TRBV14 combines with J gene TRBJ2-5; D possibly corresponds to TRBD2 (7 bases). V lost 1 base and J 9 bases, leaving 24 bases between the germline ends. The germline CDR1 and CDR2 sequences are SGHDN and FVKESK. The CDR3 has 17 residues. The CDR3 DNA is TGTGCCAGCAGCCAAGCGCGGGGGCGCGATTTCCTTCAGGCCCAGTACTTC. Amino acid sequence: CASSQARGRDFLQAQYF.